This T cell receptor (beta chain) was identified during a study of cytomegalovirus exposure and HLA in healthy donors. This CDR3 is 15 amino acids long. The V gene's germline CDR1 is KGHSH and CDR2 LQKENI. V lost 2 bases, J lost 5 bases, and 6 bases stayed unmatched. Researchers ran the PCR with 60 Vbeta and 13 Jbeta primers. The assay was immunoSEQ multiplex PCR, and TCRdb's table has in-frame clones only and misses some. Of approximately 190,000 clones listed, 75% to 90% were seen once; the top ten hold over 5.5%. This clone occurred once. The target antigen is unknown. General observations from the study: For TCR beta chains, V- and J-gene trimming was later linked to a missense DCLRE1C variant. Across donors, presence/absence analyses took sequencing depth to be roughly uniform. The study listed some 160 cytomegalovirus-associated TCR beta chains.

Sequencing used PBMCs. This sequence originates from a man in his forties in good health and CMV-seropositive. J is TRBJ2-7 and V is TRBV18; TRBD1 matches at 10 bases. CDR3 nucleotides: TGTGCCAGCTCACCATTGGGACAGGGGAAGGACGAGCAGTACTTC. It encodes CASSPLGQGKDEQYF. The full variable domain, rest sourced from reference TRBV18 and TRBJ2-7, is NAGVMQNPRHLVRRRGQEARLRCSPMKGHSHVYWYRQLPEEGLKFMVYLQKENIIDESGMPKERFSAEFPKEGPSILRIQQVVRGDSAAYFCASSPLGQGKDEQYFGPGTRLTVT.